The source of this T cell receptor (beta chain) is a study of regulatory T cells in long-lasting Graves disease. In the study overall: Antithyroid drugs had been taken under 3 months by newly diagnosed Graves' patients. Findings of the study overall: Preferential use of TRBV28, TRBJ1-2 and TRBJ2-5 was seen in persistent disease.

Germline CDR1 and CDR2: DFQATT and SNEGSKA (reference sequence). V was pared by 6 bases and J by 5 bases, with 10 bases of the junction left unmatched. CDR3 length: 15 amino acids. Time point here: newly diagnosed GD, antithyroid drugs for less than 3 months. RNA extracted from PBMCs served as the sequencing template. This clonotype was detected many times. The antigen is not known. Construction of the TCR beta libraries employed iRepertoire HTBI primers in conjunction with Arm-PCR of CDR3 regions. From the multiplex PCR reads, TCRdb called clonotypes with MiXCR, one entry per CDR3 protein. The table lists about 620,000 distinct CDR3 sequences, around 15% of them singletons. The sample was also reused in another study, on T cells in Graves' hyperthyroidism and ophthalmopathy. That paper adds: Graves' hyperthyroidism is called stable when ophthalmopathy does not progress within 18 months. Reasons for excluding patients were uncontrolled infection, other autoimmune disease, pregnancy or lactation.

The chain uses TRBV20-1 and TRBJ2-3; 11 positions agree with TRBD1. This TCR came from a woman aged 30 to 39 with Graves disease. This specimen was peripheral blood mononuclear cells (PBMCs), taken at new diagnosis, from a patient treated with antithyroid drugs. CDR3 sequence (DNA): TGCAGTGCCACCCCAGGACAGGGGGCGCGAGATACGCAGTATTTT. Translating gives CSATPGQGARDTQYF.